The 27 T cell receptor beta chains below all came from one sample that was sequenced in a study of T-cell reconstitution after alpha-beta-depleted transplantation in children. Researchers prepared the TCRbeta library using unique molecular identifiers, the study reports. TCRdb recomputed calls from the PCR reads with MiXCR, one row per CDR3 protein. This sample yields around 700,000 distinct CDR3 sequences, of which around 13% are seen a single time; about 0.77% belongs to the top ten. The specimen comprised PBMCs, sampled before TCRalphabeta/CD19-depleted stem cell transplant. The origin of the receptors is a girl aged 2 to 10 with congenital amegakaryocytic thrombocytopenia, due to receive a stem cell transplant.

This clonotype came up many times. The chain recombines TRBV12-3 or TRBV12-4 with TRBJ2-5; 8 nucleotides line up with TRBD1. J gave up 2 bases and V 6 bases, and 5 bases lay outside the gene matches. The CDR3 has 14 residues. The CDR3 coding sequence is TGTGCCAGCAGAACAGGGGGTCGACAAGAGACCCAGTACTTC. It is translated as CASRTGGRQETQYF.

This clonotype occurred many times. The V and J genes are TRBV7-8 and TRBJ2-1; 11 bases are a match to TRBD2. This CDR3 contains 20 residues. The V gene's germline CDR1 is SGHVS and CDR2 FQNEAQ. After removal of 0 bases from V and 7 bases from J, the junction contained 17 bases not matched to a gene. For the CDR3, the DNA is TGTGCCAGCAGCTTAGCGGAAGGGACTAGCGGCCCCGTAATGGGAAATGAGCAGTTCTTC. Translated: CASSLAEGTSGPVMGNEQFF.

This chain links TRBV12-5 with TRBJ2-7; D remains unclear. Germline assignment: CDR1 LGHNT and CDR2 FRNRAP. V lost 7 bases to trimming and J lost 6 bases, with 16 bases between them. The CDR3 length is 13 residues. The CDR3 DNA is TGTGCTAGTGCCGTAAGCATTCCGGGCGAGCAGTACTTC. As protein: CASAVSIPGEQYF.

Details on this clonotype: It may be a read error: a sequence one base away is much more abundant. The CDR3 nucleotides are TGCAGTGCTGGGACAGAGAGCTCCCACAATGAGCAGTTCTTC. Protein sequence: CSAGTESSHNEQFF. The V gene is TRBV20-1, the J gene TRBJ2-1; 7 bases line up with TRBD1. The CDR3 loop spans 14 amino acids. Germline V gene lookup returns CDR1 DFQATT and CDR2 SNEGSKA (reference sequence).

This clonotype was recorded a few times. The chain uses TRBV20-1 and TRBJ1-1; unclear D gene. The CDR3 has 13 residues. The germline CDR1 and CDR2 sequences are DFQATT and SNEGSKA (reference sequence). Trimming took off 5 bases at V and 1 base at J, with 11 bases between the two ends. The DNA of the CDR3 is TGCAGTGCTGGATTAGCCGCGAACACTGAAGCTTTCTTT. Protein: CSAGLAANTEAFF.

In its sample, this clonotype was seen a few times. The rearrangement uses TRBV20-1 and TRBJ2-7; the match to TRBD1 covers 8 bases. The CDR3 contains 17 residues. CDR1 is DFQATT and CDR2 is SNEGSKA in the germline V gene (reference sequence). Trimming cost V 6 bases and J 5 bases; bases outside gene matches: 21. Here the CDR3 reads CSAIGGGQESMGDEQYF. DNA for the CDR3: TGCAGTGCCATAGGAGGGGGACAGGAGTCTATGGGCGACGAGCAGTACTTC.

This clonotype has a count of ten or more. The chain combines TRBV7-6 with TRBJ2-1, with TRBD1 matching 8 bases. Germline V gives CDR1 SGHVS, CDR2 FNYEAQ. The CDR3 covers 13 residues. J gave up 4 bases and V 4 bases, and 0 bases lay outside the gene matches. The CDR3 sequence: CASSWTGYNEQFF. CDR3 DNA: TGTGCCAGCAGCTGGACAGGGTACAATGAGCAGTTCTTC.

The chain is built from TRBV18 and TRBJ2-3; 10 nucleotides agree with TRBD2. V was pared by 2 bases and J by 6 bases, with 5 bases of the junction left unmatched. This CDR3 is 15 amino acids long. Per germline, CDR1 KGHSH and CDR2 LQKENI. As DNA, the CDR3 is TGTGCCAGCTCACCAAGCCTAGCGGGAGATGATACGCAGTATTTT. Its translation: CASSPSLAGDDTQYF.

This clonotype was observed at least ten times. The CDR3 DNA reads as TGTGCCAGCAGTCAGGGGTACACAGATACGCAGTATTTT. Translated, it gives CASSQGYTDTQYF. The chain has TRBV11-2 and TRBJ2-3, with TRBD1 as a possible D gene (6 bases). CDR1 and CDR2 from the germline V gene are SGHAT and FQNNGV. V was trimmed by 6 bases and J by 2 bases, leaving 9 bases between them. This CDR3 spans 13 amino acids.

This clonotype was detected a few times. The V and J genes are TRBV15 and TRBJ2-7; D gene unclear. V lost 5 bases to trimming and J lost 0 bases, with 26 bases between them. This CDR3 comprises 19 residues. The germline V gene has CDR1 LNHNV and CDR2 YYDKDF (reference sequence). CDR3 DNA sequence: TGTGCCACCAGCGTAGGACCTTTCAGTCGTGGCTTGAGCTCCTACGAGCAGTACTTC. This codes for CATSVGPFSRGLSSYEQYF.

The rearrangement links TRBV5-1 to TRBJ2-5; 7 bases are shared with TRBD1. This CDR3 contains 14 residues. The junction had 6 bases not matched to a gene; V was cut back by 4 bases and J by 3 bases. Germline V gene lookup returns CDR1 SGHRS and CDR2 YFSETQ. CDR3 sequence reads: CASSAGTVKETQYF. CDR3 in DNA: TGCGCCAGCAGCGCCGGGACAGTGAAAGAGACCCAGTACTTC.

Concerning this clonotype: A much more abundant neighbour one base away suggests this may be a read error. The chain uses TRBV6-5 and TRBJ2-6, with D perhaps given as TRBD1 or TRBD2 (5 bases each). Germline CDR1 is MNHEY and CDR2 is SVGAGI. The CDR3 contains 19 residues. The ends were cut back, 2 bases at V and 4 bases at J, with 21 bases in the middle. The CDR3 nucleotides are TGTGCCAGCAGTTACCCCAAGGTTGGGGGAGTTACCGGGGCCAACGTCCTGACTTTC. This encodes CASSYPKVGGVTGANVLTF.

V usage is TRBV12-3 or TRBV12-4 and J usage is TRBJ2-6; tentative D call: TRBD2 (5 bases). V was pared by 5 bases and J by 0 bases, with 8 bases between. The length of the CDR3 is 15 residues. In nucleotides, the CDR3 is TGTGCCAGCAGTACAGAGGGCTCTGGGGCCAACGTCCTGACTTTC. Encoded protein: CASSTEGSGANVLTF.

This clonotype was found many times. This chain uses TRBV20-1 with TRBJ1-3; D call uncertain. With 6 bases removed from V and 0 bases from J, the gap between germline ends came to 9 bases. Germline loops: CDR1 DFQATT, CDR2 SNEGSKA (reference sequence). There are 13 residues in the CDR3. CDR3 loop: CSALILSGNTIYF. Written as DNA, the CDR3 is TGCAGTGCCCTGATCCTCTCTGGAAACACCATATATTTT.

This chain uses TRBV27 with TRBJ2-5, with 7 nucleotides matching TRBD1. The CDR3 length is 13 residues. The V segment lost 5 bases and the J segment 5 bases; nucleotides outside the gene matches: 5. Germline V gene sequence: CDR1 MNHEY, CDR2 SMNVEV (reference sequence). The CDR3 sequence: CASSGRQGETQYF. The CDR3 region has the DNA TGTGCCAGCAGTGGGAGACAGGGCGAGACCCAGTACTTC.

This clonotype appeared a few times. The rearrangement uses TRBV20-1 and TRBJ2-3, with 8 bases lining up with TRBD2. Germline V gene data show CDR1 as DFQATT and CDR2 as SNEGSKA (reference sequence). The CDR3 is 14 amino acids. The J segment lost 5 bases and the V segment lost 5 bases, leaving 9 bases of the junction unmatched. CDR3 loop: CSARGGYPRDTQYF. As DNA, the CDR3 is TGCAGTGCTCGGGGGGGCTACCCCAGAGATACGCAGTATTTT.

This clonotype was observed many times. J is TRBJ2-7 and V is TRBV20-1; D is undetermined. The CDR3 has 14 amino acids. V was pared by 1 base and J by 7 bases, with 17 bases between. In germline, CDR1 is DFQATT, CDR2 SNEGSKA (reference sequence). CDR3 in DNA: TGCAGTGCTAGAGGCGAACCCTCGGCTAGAGAGCAGTACTTC. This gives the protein CSARGEPSAREQYF.

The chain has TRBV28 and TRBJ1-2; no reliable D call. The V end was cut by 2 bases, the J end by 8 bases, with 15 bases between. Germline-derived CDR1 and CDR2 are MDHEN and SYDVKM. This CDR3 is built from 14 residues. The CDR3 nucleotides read TGTGCCAGCAGTTTAATCGCTGACCGAGGGGGCTACACCTTC. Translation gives CASSLIADRGGYTF.

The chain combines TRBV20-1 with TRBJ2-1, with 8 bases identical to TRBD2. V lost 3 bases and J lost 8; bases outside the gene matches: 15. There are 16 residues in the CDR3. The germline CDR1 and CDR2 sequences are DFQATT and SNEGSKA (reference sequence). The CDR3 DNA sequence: TGCAGTGCTAGCAGCGGGAGCGGAGTTATAGTATATGAGCAGTTCTTC. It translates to CSASSGSGVIVYEQFF.

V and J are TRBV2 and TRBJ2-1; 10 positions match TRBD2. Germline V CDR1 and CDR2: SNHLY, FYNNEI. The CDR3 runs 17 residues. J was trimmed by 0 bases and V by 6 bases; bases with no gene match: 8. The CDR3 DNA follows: TGTGCCAGCAGGTTATTAGCTAGCGGGAGCTCCTACAATGAGCAGTTCTTC. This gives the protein CASRLLASGSSYNEQFF.

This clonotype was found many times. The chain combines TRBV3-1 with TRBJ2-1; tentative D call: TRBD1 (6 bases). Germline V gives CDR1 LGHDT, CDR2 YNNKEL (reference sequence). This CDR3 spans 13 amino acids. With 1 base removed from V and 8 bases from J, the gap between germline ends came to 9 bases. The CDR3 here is CASSQAGEHEQFF. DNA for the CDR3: TGTGCCAGCAGCCAAGCAGGGGAGCATGAGCAGTTCTTC.

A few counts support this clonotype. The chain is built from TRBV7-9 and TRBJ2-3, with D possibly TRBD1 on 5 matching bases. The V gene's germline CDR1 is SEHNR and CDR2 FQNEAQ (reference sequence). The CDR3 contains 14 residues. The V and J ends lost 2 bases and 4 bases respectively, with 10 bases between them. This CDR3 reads CASSLIWGPDTQYF. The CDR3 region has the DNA TGTGCCAGCAGCTTAATATGGGGCCCAGATACGCAGTATTTT.

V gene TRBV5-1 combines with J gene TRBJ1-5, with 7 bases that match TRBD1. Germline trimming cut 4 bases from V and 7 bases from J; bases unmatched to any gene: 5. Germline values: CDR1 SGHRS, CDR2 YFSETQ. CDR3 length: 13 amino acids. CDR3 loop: CASSHLTGQPQHF. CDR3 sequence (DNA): TGCGCCAGCAGCCATCTGACAGGGCAGCCCCAGCATTTT.

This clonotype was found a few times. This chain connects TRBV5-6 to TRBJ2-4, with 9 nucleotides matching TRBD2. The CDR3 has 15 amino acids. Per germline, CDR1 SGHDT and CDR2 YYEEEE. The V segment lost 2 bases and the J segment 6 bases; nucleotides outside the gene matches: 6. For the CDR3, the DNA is TGTGCCAGCAGCTTAGGGCTAGCGGGAATAAACATTCAGTACTTC. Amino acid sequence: CASSLGLAGINIQYF.

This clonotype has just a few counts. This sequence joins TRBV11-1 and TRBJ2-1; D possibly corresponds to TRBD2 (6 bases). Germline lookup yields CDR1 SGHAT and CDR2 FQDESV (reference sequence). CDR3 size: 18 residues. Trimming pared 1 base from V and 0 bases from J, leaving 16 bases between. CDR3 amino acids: CASSLGWSVADSYNEQFF. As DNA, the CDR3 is TGTGCCAGCAGCTTAGGTTGGTCGGTAGCGGACTCCTACAATGAGCAGTTCTTC.

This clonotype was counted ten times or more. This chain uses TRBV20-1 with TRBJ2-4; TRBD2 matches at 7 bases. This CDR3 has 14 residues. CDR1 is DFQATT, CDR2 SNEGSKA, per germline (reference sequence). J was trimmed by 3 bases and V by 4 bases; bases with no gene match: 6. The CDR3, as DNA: TGCAGTGCTACAGCAAGCGGGGTCAAAAACATTCAGTACTTC. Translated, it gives CSATASGVKNIQYF.

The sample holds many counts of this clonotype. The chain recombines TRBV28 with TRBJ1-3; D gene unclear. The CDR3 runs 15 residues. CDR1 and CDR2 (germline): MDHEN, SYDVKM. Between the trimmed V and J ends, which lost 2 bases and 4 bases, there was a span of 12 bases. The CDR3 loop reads CASSLGPLGGNTIYF. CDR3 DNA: TGTGCCAGCAGTTTAGGGCCTCTGGGAGGAAACACCATATATTTT.